This T cell receptor beta chain was obtained from a study of blood T cell repertoires in COVID-19. Germline lookup yields CDR1 MNHNS and CDR2 SASEGT. This CDR3 spans 17 amino acids. V lost 3 bases and J 8 bases, leaving 25 bases between the germline ends. Those who participated ranged in age from about 18 to 89 years and resided in approximately 23 US areas. Participants were placed into cohorts based on the clinical history they reported. Per the original methods: The authors estimated nucleated cell counts from reference gene primer amplification. Clones were sequenced by immunoSEQ multiplex PCR, and TCRdb holds only the in-frame ones, with some missing. For V, J and clone size, that table is used; D and trimming come from the DNA. The data contain roughly 420,000 clones, roughly 88% of them singletons.

J is TRBJ1-2 and V is TRBV6-1; D possibly corresponds to TRBD1 (6 bases). Sequencing was performed on PBMCs or T cells enriched from blood (not recorded which). The TCR originated in a woman aged 30 to 39 with acute COVID-19. The CDR3 loop is CASSEGPQGTLLYGYTF. The CDR3 DNA reads TGTGCCAGCAGTGAGGGGCCCCAGGGGACACTACTATACGGCTACACCTTC.